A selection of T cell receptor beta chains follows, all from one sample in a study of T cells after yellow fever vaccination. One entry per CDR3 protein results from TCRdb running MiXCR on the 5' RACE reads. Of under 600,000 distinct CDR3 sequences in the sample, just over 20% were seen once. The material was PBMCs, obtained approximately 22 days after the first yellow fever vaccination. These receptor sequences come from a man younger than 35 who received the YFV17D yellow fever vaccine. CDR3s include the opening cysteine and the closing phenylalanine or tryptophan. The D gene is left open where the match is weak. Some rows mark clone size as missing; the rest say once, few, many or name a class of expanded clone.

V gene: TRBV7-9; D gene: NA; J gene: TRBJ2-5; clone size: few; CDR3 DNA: TGTGCCAGTGTTCGGGGGGCCGACCAAGAGACCCAGTACTTC; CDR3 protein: CASVRGADQETQYF
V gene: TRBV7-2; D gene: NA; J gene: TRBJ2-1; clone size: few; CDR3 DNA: TGTGCCAGCACCCCAGGGGGGGGGCAGTTCTTC; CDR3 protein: CASTPGGGQFF
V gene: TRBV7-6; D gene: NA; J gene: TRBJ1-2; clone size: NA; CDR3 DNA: TGTGCCAGCAGCTTAGGCCCCCTTAGGACAGAGTATAACTATGGCTACACCTTC; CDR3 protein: CASSLGPLRTEYNYGYTF
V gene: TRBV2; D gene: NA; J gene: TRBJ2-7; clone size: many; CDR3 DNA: TGTGCCAGCAGTGAGACCTACGAGCAGTACTTC; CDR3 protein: CASSETYEQYF
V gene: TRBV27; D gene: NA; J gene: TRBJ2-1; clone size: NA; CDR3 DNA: TGTGCCAGCAGAGGGGGGCCGGGGAATGAGCAGTTCTTC; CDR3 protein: CASRGGPGNEQFF
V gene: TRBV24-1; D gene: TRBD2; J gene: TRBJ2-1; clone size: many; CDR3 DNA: TGTGCCACCAGTGACCTGACTAGCGGGGGCGCCCTTGGAGAGCAGTTCTTC; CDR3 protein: CATSDLTSGGALGEQFF
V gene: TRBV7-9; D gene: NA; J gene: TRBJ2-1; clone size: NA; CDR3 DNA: TGTGCCAGCAGCTTCCCTAGCCACAATGAGCAGTTCTTC; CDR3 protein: CASSFPSHNEQFF
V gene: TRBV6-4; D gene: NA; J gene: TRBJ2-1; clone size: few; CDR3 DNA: TGTGCCAGCAGTGCCGGACTGCACTGGCAGTTCTTC; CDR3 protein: CASSAGLHWQFF
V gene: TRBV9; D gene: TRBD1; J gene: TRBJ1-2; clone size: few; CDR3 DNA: TGTGCCAGCAGCGCACGGACAGGGGACTATGGCTACACCTTC; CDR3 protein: CASSARTGDYGYTF
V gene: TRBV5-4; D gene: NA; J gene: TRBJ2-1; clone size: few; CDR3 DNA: TGTGCCAGCAGCCTAGAAGACAGCTCCTACAATGAGCAGTTCTTC; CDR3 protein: CASSLEDSSYNEQFF
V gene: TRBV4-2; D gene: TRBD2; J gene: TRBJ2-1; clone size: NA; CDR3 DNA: TGTGCCAGCAGGGGACTAGCGGGGGGGCCCTCCTACAATGAGCAGTTCTTC; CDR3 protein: CASRGLAGGPSYNEQFF
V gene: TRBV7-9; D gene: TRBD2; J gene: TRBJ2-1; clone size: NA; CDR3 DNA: TGTGCCAGCAGCGGACTAGCGGGGGTTCTCACGTACAATGAGCAGTTCTTC; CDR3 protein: CASSGLAGVLTYNEQFF
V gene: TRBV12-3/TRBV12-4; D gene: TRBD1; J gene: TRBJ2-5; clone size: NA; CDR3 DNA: TGTGCCAGCAGTTTATCAAGGGGGCTCCAAGAGACCCAGTACTTC; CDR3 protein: CASSLSRGLQETQYF
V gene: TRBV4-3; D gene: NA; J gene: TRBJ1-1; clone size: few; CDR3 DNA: TGCGCCAGCAGCCAAGATGGCGGAAGGGGTACTGAAGCTTTCTTT; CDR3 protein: CASSQDGGRGTEAFF
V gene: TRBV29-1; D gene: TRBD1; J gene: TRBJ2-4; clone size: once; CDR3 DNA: TGCAGCGCTCAGGGGGATATTAAAAACATTCAGTACTTC; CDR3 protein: CSAQGDIKNIQYF
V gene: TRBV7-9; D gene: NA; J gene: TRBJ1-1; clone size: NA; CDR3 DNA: TGTGCCAGCACCCTATACTCCGGGGTTCGATCGGACACTGAAGCTTTCTTT; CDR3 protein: CASTLYSGVRSDTEAFF
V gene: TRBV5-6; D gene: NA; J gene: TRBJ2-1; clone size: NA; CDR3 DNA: TGTGCCAGCAGCTTGATACGGACTCAGCAGTTCTTC; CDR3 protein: CASSLIRTQQFF
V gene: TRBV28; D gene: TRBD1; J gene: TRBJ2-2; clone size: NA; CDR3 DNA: TGTGCCACAGGGACAGCAAACACCGGGGAGCTGTTTTTT; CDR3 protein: CATGTANTGELFF